A selection of T cell receptor beta chains follows, all from one sample in a study of blood T cell repertoires in COVID-19. Measured with immunoSEQ multiplex PCR; TCRdb has only the in-frame clones, and not every one. The sample lists roughly 260,000 clones, approximately 86% occurring once. Sample: peripheral blood. The receptor set was obtained from a middle-aged man who had recovered from COVID-19. Each CDR3 is given with its conserved first and last residue. D genes are given only for firm matches. A clone size is listed for some rows: how often the clone was seen (once, few, many), or a class if it is expanded.

13	TRBJ1-2	NA	TRBD1	TRBV25-1	TGTGCCAGCAGTGATCGAGACAGGGACGGCTACACCTTC	CASSDRDRDGYTF
12	TRBJ2-1	NA	NA	TRBV12-5	TGTGCTAGCCGTTCCCCAGGGCGCGAGCAGTTCTTC	CASRSPGREQFF
14	TRBJ1-1	NA	TRBD1	TRBV18	TGTGCCAGCTCACCACTATCGACAGGGGCTGAAGCTTTCTTT	CASSPLSTGAEAFF
12	TRBJ2-7	NA	NA	TRBV3-1/TRBV3-2	TGTGCCAGCAGCCAAGGGGGGGATCAAGGCACTTTC	CASSQGGDQGTF
14	TRBJ2-7	NA	TRBD2	TRBV7-9	TGTGCCGCTCTCACTAGCGGGAGGGTCTACGAGCAGTACTTC	CAALTSGRVYEQYF
18	TRBJ1-1	NA	TRBD1	TRBV23-1	TGCGCCAGCAGTCAAACACTTCTCATACAGGGGGCCTGGACTGAAGCTTTCTTT	CASSQTLLIQGAWTEAFF
16	TRBJ2-2	few	TRBD2	TRBV5-1	TGCGCCAGCAGCTTGGCCGGGCGGGGGGAACCCGGGGAGCTGTTTTTT	CASSLAGRGEPGELFF
16	TRBJ2-1	NA	TRBD2	TRBV9	TGTGCCAGCAGCGTAGAGCGGACTAGCTTTTCCTATGAGCAGTTCTTC	CASSVERTSFSYEQFF
14	TRBJ2-7	once	TRBD1	TRBV5-1	TGCGCCAGCAGCTTGGAACAGGGGGCGGGAGAGCAGTACTTC	CASSLEQGAGEQYF
14	TRBJ2-1	NA	NA	TRBV11-2	TGTGCCAGCAGCTTTTATAACTACGACAATGAGCAGTTCTTC	CASSFYNYDNEQFF
15	TRBJ1-3	NA	TRBD1	TRBV9	TGTGCCAGCAATCCCACAGGGGGTTCTGGAAACACCATATATTTT	CASNPTGGSGNTIYF
15	TRBJ1-2	once	NA	TRBV7-2	TGTGCCAGCAGCCCCCCGCAGGCATTTAACTATGGCTACACCTTC	CASSPPQAFNYGYTF
15	TRBJ2-7	NA	TRBD2	TRBV3-1/TRBV3-2	TGTGCCAGCAGCCAATCACTAGCGGCCTCCTACGAGCAGTACTTC	CASSQSLAASYEQYF
16	TRBJ2-7	NA	TRBD1	TRBV19	TGTGCCAGTAGTCCAAAGGGACAGCCGAGCTCCTACGAGCAGTACTTC	CASSPKGQPSSYEQYF
15	TRBJ2-3	NA	NA	TRBV12-5	TGTGCTAGTGGTCTGCACGGGGGAGGCACAGATACGCAGTATTTT	CASGLHGGGTDTQYF
13	TRBJ2-7	NA	NA	TRBV2	TGTGCCAGCAGTGATAGCGGATCCTACGAGCAGTACTTC	CASSDSGSYEQYF
16	TRBJ2-7	NA	TRBD2	TRBV6-5	TGTGCCAGCAGTTACTCACCCGGGACTAGCGCCTACGAGCAGTACTTC	CASSYSPGTSAYEQYF
12	TRBJ2-7	NA	NA	TRBV27	TGTGCCACCACAGGGTGGGACTACGAGCAGTACTTC	CATTGWDYEQYF
17	TRBJ1-6	NA	TRBD1	TRBV4-1	TGCGCCAGCAGCCAAGATGTTGGGCCACAGGGGATTTCACCCCTCCACTTT	CASSQDVGPQGISPLHF
13	TRBJ1-2	NA	TRBD1	TRBV28	TGTGCCAGCAGTTTGGGCAGGGGGCTTAGCTACACCTTC	CASSLGRGLSYTF
18	TRBJ2-7	NA	NA	TRBV2	TGTGCCACCCACCTTACCTCAAAGGGTAACAGGCTGAATAGTGAGCAGTACTTC	CATHLTSKGNRLNSEQYF
13	TRBJ1-4	NA	NA	TRBV19	TGTGCCAGCTCTGTCAGGACTAATGAAAAACTGTTTTTT	CASSVRTNEKLFF
15	TRBJ1-4	NA	TRBD1	TRBV28	TGTGCCAGCAGTTTAGGGGGACAGGGGAATGAAAAACTGTTTTTT	CASSLGGQGNEKLFF
16	TRBJ1-3	NA	NA	TRBV13	TGTGCCAGCAGCTTAAAAGGGGCCCTAGGGGGAAACACCATATATTTT	CASSLKGALGGNTIYF
14	TRBJ2-5	NA	TRBD1	TRBV9	TGTGCCAGCAGCGTAGGGGGACAGGAAAAGACCCAGTACTTC	CASSVGGQEKTQYF
14	TRBJ2-2	NA	NA	TRBV5-4	TGTGCCAGCAGGAATGAGCTGAACACCGGGGAGCTGTTTTTT	CASRNELNTGELFF
13	TRBJ1-2	NA	NA	TRBV5-4	TGTGCCAGCAGCTTAGGACAAAATTCTGGCTACACCTTC	CASSLGQNSGYTF
13	TRBJ1-5	NA	NA	TRBV27	TGTGCCAGCAGAAACAGGGTTCATCAGCCCCAGCATTTT	CASRNRVHQPQHF
16	TRBJ2-3	NA	NA	TRBV9	TGTGCCAGCAGCGCAGCCACAGGGATAGCCACAGATACGCAGTATTTT	CASSAATGIATDTQYF
14	TRBJ1-2	few	NA	TRBV13	TGTGCCAGCAGCCCCGTTGTGGCCATCTATGGCTACACCTTC	CASSPVVAIYGYTF
11	TRBJ1-1	NA	NA	TRBV11-2	TGTGCCAGCAGCTTAGTAGAGGAAGCTTTCTTT	CASSLVEEAFF
19	TRBJ2-1	NA	TRBD2	TRBV7-6	TGTGCCAGCAGCTTCTGGCCTAGTGCTAGCGGGACTTACTACAATGAGCAGTTCTTC	CASSFWPSASGTYYNEQFF
14	TRBJ2-7	NA	NA	TRBV27	TGTGCCAGCAGTTTACTCAGGGGCGCCAACGAGCAGTACTTC	CASSLLRGANEQYF
22	TRBJ2-3	NA	TRBD2	TRBV12-5	TGTGCTAGTGGTTTCCGCCGGGGGCCCAGCGGGGGGGCCGTCACCAGCACAGATACGCAGTATTTT	CASGFRRGPSGGAVTSTDTQYF
15	TRBJ1-1	NA	TRBD1	TRBV15	TGTGCCACCAGCAGGACAGGGGACCCGAACACTGAAGCTTTCTTT	CATSRTGDPNTEAFF
16	TRBJ2-7	NA	TRBD1	TRBV3-1/TRBV3-2	TGTGCCAGCAGCCAGGATCAGGGGGTTAGCTCCTACGAGCAGTACTTC	CASSQDQGVSSYEQYF
15	TRBJ2-3	NA	NA	TRBV10-3	TGTGCCATCAGTGAGTCGACGTCGGGAGTCCATACGCAGTATTTT	CAISESTSGVHTQYF
17	TRBJ2-7	NA	NA	TRBV7-8	TGTGCCAGCAGCTTAAGGGCGAGGGCCGTTAACTCCTACGAGCAGTACTTC	CASSLRARAVNSYEQYF
19	TRBJ2-1	NA	TRBD1	TRBV5-1	TGCGCCAGCAGCTGGACCCTGCGTGGGTTCGGGACAGGGTACAATGAGCAGTTCTTC	CASSWTLRGFGTGYNEQFF
16	TRBJ2-3	NA	TRBD2	TRBV2	TGTGCCAGCAGTGAACTAGCGGGAGGGCCTCGGGATACGCAGTATTTT	CASSELAGGPRDTQYF
16	TRBJ2-1	once	TRBD2	TRBV6-2/TRBV6-3	TGTGCCAGCAGCCGCCACTGGACTAGCTCCTACAATGAGCAGTTCTTC	CASSRHWTSSYNEQFF
13	TRBJ1-4	NA	NA	TRBV6-5	TGTGCCAGCAGTACTACGGGGGACGAAAAACTGTTTTTT	CASSTTGDEKLFF
15	TRBJ1-5	NA	NA	TRBV19	TGTGCCAGTAGGCGCGACAGATATAGCAATCAGCCCCAGCATTTT	CASRRDRYSNQPQHF
16	TRBJ2-5	NA	TRBD2	TRBV5-6	TGTGCCAGCAGCCGCCGGGGGGGCTTTGCCGAAGAGACCCAGTACTTC	CASSRRGGFAEETQYF
16	TRBJ2-1	NA	NA	TRBV18	TGTGCCAGCTCACGGAAGGGGGTGGGCTCCTACAATGAGCAGTTCTTC	CASSRKGVGSYNEQFF
15	TRBJ2-1	NA	NA	TRBV5-1	TGCGCCAGCAGCTCAGGGGCTCCCTGGACGTCGGAGCAGTTCTTC	CASSSGAPWTSEQFF
17	TRBJ2-1	once	NA	TRBV7-3	TGTGCCAGCAGCCCCCTCGGTCGGGGGAGCTCCTACAATGAGCAGTTCTTC	CASSPLGRGSSYNEQFF
15	TRBJ2-2	NA	TRBD1	TRBV11-2	TGTGCCAGCAGCGGCTGGACAGGGGACACCGGGGAGCTGTTTTTT	CASSGWTGDTGELFF